This record looks at one TCR beta chain sequence and its context. In the source study's methods: Nucleated cell number was recorded as an estimate derived from reference gene primer amplification. Sequencing used immunoSEQ multiplex PCR; TCRdb keeps in-frame clones, though not all of them. The DNA was the basis for D and trimming; V, J and clone size are from that table. The table has approximately 230,000 clones, around 90% seen once. The data stem from a study of blood T cell repertoires in COVID-19. Study summary: The origin of the acute and convalescent COVID-19 samples was the United States, Italy and Spain. PBMCs, B-cell-depleted T cells, or T cells were the source of the cDNA or gDNA that made up the material.

The germline gives CDR1 MNHEY, CDR2 SVGAGI. The length of the CDR3 is 14 residues. V lost 8 bases, J lost 0 bases, and 11 bases lay in between. The chain is built from TRBV6-5 and TRBJ2-1; D possibly corresponds to TRBD1 (5 bases). The sequencing input was peripheral blood. This receptor was taken from a man aged 18 to 30 with active or convalescent COVID-19. CDR3 coding DNA: TGTGCCAGCCGGAAGGGGATCTCCTACAATGAGCAGTTCTTC. Translating it yields CASRKGISYNEQFF.